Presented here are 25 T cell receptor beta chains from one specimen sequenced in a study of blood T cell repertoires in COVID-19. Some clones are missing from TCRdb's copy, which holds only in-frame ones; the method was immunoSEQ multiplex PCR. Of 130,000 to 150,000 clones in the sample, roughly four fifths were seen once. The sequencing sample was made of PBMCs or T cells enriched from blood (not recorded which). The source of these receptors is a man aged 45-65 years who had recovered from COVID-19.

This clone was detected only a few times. The CDR3 coding sequence is TGTGCCAGCAGTTTAGGGAGGGACAATCAGCCCCAGCATTTT. Translated, it gives CASSLGRDNQPQHF. The chain has TRBV27 and TRBJ1-5; the D is unclear. The CDR3 is 14 residues long. Germline loops: CDR1 MNHEY, CDR2 SMNVEV (reference sequence). The ends were cut back, 2 bases at V and 3 bases at J, with 8 bases in the middle.

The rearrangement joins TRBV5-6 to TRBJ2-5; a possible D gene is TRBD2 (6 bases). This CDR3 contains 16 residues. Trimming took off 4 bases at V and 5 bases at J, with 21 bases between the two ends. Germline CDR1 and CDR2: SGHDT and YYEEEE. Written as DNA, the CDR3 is TGTGCCAGCAGCCTATCGCCGACTAGTGACGTCGAGACCCAGTACTTC. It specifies CASSLSPTSDVETQYF. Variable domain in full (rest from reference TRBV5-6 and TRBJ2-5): DAGVTQSPTHLIKTRGQQVTLRCSPKSGHDTVSWYQQALGQGPQFIFQYYEEEERQRGNFPDRFSGHQFPNYSSELNVNALLLGDSALYLCASSLSPTSDVETQYFGPGTRLLVL.

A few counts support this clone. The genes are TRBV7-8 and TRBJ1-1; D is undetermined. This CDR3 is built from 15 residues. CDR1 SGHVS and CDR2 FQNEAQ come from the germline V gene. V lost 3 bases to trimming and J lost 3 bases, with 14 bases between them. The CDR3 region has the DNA TGTGCCAGCAGCTTGAAAACGGACTGGGACACTGAAGCTTTCTTT. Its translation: CASSLKTDWDTEAFF.

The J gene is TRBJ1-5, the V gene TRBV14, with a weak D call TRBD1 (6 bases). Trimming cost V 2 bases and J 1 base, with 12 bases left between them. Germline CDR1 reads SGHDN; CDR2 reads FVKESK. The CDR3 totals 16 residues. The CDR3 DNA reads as TGTGCCAGCAGCCAACTGTTAGGACAGAGCAATCAGCCCCAGCATTTT. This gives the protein CASSQLLGQSNQPQHF.

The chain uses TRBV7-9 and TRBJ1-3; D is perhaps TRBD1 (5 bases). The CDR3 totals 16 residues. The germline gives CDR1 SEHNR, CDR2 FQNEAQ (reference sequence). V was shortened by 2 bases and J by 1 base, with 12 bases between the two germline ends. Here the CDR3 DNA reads TGTGCCAGCAGCTTACAGGGTGGATATTCTGGAAACACCATATATTTT. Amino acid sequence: CASSLQGGYSGNTIYF.

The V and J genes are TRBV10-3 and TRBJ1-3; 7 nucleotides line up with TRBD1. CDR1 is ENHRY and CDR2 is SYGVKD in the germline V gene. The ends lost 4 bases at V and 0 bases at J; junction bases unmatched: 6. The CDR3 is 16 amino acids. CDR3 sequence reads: CAISAQTGHSGNTIYF. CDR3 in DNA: TGTGCCATCAGTGCACAGACAGGGCACTCTGGAAACACCATATATTTT.

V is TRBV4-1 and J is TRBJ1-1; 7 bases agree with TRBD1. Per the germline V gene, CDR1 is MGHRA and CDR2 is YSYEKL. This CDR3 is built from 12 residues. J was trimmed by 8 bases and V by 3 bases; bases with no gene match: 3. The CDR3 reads CASSQTGKEAFF. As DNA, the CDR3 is TGCGCCAGCAGCCAGACAGGGAAAGAAGCTTTCTTT.

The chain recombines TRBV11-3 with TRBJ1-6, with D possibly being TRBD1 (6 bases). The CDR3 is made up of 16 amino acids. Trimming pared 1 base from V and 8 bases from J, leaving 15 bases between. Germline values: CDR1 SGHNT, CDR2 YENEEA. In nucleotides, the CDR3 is TGTGCCAGCAGCTTAGTATCTTGGACAGACGATTCACCCCTCCACTTT. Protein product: CASSLVSWTDDSPLHF.

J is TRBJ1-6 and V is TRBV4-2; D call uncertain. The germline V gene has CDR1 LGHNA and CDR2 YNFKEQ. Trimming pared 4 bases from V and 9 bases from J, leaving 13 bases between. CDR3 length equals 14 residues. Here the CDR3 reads CASSPGVRSSPLHF. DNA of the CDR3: TGTGCCAGCAGCCCCGGGGTCAGATCTTCACCCCTCCACTTT.

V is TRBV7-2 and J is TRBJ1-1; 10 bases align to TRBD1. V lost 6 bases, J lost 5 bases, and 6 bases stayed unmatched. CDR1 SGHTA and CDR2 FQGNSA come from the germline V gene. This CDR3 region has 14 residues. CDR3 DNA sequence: TGTGCCAGCAGACGACAGGGGGCGGGGACTGAAGCTTTCTTT. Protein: CASRRQGAGTEAFF.

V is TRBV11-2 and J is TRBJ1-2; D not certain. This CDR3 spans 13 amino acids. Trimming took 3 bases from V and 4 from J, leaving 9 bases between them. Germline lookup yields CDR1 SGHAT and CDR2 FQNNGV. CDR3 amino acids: CASSFSGGYGYTF. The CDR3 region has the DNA TGTGCCAGCAGCTTCTCGGGTGGCTATGGCTACACCTTC.

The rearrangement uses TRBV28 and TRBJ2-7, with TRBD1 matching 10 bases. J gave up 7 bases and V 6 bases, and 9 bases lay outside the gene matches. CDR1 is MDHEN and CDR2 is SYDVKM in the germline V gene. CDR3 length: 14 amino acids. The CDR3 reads CASRGQGPPREQYF. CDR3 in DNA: TGTGCCAGCAGGGGACAGGGGCCCCCTAGAGAGCAGTACTTC.

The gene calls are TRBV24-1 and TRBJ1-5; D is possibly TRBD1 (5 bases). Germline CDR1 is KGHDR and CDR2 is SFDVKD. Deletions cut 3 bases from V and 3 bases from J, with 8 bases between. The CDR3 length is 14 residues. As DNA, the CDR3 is TGTGCCACCAGTGATCCGGACACCAATCAGCCCCAGCATTTT. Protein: CATSDPDTNQPQHF.

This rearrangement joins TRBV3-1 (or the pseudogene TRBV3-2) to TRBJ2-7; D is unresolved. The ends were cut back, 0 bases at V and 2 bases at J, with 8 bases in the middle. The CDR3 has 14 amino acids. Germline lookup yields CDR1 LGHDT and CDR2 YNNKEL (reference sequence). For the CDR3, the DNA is TGTGCCAGCAGCCAAGATCCAGGTCCCTACGAGCAGTACTTC. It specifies CASSQDPGPYEQYF.

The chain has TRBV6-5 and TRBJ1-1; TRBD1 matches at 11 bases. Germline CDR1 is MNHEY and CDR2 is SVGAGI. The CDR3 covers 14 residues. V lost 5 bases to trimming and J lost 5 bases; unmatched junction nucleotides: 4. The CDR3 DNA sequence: TGTGCCAGCAGTCGGACAGGGGGCTGGACTGAAGCTTTCTTT. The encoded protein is CASSRTGGWTEAFF.

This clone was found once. CDR3 coding DNA: TGTGCCAGTAGTACCAGTGAGCGGGGGGGTTGGTTCTTC. Translated, it gives CASSTSERGGWFF. This chain connects TRBV19 to TRBJ2-1; 10 nucleotides line up with TRBD2. The CDR3 sequence is 13 residues long. Germline-derived CDR1 and CDR2 are LNHDA and SQIVND (reference sequence). The V and J ends lost 4 bases and 15 bases, in that order; junction bases with no gene match: 9.

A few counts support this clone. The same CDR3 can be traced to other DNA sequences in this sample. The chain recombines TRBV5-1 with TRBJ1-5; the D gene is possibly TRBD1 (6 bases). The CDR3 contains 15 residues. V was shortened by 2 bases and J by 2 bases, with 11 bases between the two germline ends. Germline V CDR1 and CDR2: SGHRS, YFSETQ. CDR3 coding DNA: TGCGCCAGCAGCTTAGCAGGGGTTGGCAATCAGCCCCAGCATTTT. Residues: CASSLAGVGNQPQHF.

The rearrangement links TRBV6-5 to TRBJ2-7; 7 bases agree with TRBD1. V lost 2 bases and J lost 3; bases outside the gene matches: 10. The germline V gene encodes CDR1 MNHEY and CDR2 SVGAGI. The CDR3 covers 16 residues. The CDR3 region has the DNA TGTGCCAGCAGTTACACACCCCCGGGACAGATCTACGAGCAGTACTTC. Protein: CASSYTPPGQIYEQYF.

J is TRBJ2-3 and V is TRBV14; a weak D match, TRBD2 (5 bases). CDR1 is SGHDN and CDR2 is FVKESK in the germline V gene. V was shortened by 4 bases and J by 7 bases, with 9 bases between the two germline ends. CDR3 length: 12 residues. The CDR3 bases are TGTGCCAGCAGCCCCAGCGGCCATACGCAGTATTTT. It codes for CASSPSGHTQYF.

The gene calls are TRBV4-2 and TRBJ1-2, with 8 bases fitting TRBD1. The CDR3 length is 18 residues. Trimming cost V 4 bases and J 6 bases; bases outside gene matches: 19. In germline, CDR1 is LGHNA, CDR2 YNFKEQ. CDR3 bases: TGTGCCAGCAGCCCTCCTACGGGGACAGGCCGCAAGGTCGATGGCTACACCTTC. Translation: CASSPPTGTGRKVDGYTF.

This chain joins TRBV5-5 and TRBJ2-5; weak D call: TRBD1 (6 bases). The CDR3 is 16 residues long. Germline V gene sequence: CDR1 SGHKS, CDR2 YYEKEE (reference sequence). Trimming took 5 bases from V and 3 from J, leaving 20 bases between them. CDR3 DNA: TGTGCCAGCAGGGGGGCGGCCGGCCCCAAAAAAGAGACCCAGTACTTC. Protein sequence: CASRGAAGPKKETQYF.

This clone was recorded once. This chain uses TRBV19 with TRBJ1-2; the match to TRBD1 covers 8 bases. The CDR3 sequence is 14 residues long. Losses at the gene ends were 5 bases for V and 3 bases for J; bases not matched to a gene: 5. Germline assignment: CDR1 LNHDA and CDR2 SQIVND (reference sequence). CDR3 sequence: CASSSGGEDYGYTF. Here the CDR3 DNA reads TGTGCCAGTAGTTCAGGGGGCGAGGACTATGGCTACACCTTC.

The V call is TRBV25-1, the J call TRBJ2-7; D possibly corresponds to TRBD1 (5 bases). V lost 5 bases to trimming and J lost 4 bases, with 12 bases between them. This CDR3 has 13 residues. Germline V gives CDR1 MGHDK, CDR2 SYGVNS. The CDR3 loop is CASSLAGPYEQYF. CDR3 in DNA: TGTGCCAGCAGTTTGGCAGGGCCGTACGAGCAGTACTTC.

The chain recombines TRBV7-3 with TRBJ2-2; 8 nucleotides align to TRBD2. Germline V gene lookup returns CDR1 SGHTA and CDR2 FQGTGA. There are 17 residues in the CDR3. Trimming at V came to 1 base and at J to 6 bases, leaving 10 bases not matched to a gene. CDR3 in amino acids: CASSLRVVAGSPGELFF. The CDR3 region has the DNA TGTGCCAGCAGCTTAAGGGTGGTAGCGGGGTCCCCCGGGGAGCTGTTTTTT. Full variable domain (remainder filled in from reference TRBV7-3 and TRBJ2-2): GAGVSQTPSNKVTEKGKYVELRCDPISGHTALYWYRQSLGQGPEFLIYFQGTGAADDSGLPNDRFFAVRPEGSVSTLKIQRTERGDSAVYLCASSLRVVAGSPGELFFGEGSRLTVL.

CDR3 DNA sequence: TGTGCCAGCAGTCCAGGGTACGAGCAGTACTTC. Its protein product is CASSPGYEQYF. The V and J genes are TRBV28 and TRBJ2-7, with a weak D call TRBD1 (5 bases). The CDR3 covers 11 residues. Trimming removed 5 bases from V and 4 bases from J, with 6 bases in between. CDR1 and CDR2 (germline): MDHEN, SYDVKM.